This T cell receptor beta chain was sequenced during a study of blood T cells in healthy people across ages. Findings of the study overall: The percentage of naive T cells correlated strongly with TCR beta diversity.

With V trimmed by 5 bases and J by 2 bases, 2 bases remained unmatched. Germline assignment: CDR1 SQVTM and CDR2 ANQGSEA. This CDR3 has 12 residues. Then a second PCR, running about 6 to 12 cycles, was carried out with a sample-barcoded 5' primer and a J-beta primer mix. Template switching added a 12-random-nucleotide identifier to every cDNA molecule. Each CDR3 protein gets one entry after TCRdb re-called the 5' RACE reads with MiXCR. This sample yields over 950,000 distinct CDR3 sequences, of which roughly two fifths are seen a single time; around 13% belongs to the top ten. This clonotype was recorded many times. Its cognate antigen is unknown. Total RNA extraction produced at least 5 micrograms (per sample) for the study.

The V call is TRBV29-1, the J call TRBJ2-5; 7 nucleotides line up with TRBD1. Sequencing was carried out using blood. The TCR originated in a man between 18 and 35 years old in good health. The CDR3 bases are TGCAGCGTTACGACAGGGCAAGAGACCCAGTACTTC. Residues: CSVTTGQETQYF.